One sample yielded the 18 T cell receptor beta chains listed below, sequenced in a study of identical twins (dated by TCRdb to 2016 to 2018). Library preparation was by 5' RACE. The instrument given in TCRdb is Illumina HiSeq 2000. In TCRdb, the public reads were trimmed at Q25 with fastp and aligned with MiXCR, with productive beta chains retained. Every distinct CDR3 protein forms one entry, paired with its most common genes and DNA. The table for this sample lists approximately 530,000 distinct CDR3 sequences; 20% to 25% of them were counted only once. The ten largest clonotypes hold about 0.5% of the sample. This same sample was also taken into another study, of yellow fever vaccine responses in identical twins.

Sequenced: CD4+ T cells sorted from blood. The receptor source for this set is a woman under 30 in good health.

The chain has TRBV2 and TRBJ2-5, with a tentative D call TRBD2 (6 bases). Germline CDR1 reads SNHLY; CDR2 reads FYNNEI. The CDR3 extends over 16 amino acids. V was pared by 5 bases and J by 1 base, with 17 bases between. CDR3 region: CASSTGVSGSQETQYF. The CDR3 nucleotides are TGTGCCAGCAGTACGGGGGTCTCGGGAAGCCAAGAGACCCAGTACTTC. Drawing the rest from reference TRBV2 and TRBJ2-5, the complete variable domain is EPEVTQTPSHQVTQMGQEVILRCVPISNHLYFYWYRQILGQKVEFLVSFYNNEISEKSEIFDDQFSVERPDGSNFTLKIRSTKLEDSAMYFCASSTGVSGSQETQYFGPGTRLLVL.

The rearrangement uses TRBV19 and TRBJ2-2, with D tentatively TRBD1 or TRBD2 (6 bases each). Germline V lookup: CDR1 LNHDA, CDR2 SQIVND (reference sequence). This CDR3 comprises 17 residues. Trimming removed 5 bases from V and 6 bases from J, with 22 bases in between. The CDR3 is CASSGPTGGEGAGELFF. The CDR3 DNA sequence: TGTGCCAGTAGTGGCCCGACAGGAGGGGAAGGGGCCGGGGAGCTGTTTTTT.

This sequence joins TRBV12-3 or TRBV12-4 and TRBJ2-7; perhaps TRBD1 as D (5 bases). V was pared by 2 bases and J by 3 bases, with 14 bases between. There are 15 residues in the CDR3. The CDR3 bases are TGTGCCAGCAGTTTAAGGGCAGGGTCTCTCTACGAGCAGTACTTC. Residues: CASSLRAGSLYEQYF.

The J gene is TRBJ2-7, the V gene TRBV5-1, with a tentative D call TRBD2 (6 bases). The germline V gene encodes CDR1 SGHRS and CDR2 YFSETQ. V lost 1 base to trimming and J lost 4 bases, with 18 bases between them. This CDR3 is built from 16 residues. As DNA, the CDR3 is TGCGCCAGCAGCTTGAGCCCTGGCGGGGAGGATTACGAGCAGTACGTC. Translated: CASSLSPGGEDYEQYV.

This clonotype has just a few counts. The CDR3 here is CASMIGNRMDNEQFF. The CDR3 nucleotides read TGCGCCAGCATGATCGGGAACAGGATGGACAATGAGCAGTTCTTC. V and J are TRBV5-1 and TRBJ2-1; D could derive from TRBD1 or TRBD2 (5 bases each). Looked up from germline, CDR1 is SGHRS and CDR2 is YFSETQ. Between the trimmed V and J ends, which lost 6 bases and 5 bases, there was a span of 18 bases. The CDR3 extends over 15 amino acids. Full variable domain (missing parts from reference TRBV5-1 and TRBJ2-1): KAGVTQTPRYLIKTRGQQVTLSCSPISGHRSVSWYQQTPGQGLQFLFEYFSETQRNKGNFPGRFSGRQFSNSRSEMNVSTLELGDSALYLCASMIGNRMDNEQFFGPGTRLTVL.

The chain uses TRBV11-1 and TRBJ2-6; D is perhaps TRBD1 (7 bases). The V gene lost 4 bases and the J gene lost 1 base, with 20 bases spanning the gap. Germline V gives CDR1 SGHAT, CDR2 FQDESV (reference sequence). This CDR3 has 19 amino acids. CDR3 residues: CASSSRGAGSGSGANVLTF. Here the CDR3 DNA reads TGTGCCAGCAGCTCCAGGGGGGCCGGCTCAGGTTCTGGGGCCAACGTCCTGACTTTC.

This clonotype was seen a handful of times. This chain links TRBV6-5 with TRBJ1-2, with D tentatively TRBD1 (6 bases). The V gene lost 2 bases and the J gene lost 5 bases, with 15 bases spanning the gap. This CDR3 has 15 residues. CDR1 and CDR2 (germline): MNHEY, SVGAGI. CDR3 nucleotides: TGTGCCAGCAGTTACCCGTCGCGGGGGCAATATGGCTACACCTTC. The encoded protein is CASSYPSRGQYGYTF.

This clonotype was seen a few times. CDR3 amino acids: CASSLGSIAGGGTDTQYF. In DNA, the CDR3 is TGTGCCAGCAGTTTAGGTTCCATAGCGGGAGGCGGCACAGATACGCAGTATTTT. V is TRBV12-3 or TRBV12-4 and J is TRBJ2-3; 10 nucleotides agree with TRBD2. This CDR3 has 18 amino acids. Trimming cost V 1 base and J 1 base; bases outside gene matches: 8.

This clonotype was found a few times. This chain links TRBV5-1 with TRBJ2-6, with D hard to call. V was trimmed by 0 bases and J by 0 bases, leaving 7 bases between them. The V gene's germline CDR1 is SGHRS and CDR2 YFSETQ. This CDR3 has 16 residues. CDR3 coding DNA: TGCGCCAGCAGCTTGGCGGCAATCTCTGGGGCCAACGTCCTGACTTTC. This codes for CASSLAAISGANVLTF.

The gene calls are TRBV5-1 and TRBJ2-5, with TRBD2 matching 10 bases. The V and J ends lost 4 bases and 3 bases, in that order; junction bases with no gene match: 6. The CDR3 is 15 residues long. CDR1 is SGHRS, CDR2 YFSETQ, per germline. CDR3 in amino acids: CASSIGLADKETQYF. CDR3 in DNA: TGCGCCAGCAGCATCGGACTAGCGGACAAAGAGACCCAGTACTTC.

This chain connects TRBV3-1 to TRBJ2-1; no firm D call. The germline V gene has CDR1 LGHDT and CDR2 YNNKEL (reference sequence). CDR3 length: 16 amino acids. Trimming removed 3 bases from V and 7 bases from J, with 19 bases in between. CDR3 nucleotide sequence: TGTGCCAGCAGCCATCTCCCATCTACGGGTGCAAATGAGCAGTTCTTC. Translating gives CASSHLPSTGANEQFF.

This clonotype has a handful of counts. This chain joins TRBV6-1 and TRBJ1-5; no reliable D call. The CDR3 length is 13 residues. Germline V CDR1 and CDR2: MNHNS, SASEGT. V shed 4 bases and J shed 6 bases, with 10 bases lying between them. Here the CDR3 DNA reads TGTGCCAGCAGTGGGGCAGGCAGTCAGCCCCAGCATTTT. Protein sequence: CASSGAGSQPQHF.

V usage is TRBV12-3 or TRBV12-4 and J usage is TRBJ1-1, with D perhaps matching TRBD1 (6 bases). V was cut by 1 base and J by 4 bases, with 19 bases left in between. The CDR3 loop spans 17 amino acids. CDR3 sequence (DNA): TGTGCCAGCAGTTTAGGGACAGTGGAAATAAGACGCACTGAAGCTTTCTTT. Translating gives CASSLGTVEIRRTEAFF.

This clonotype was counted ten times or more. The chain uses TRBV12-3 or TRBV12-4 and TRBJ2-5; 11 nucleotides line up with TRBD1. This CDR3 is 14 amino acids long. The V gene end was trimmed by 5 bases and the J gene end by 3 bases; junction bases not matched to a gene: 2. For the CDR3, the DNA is TGTGCCAGCAGTCCGGGACAGGGGGAAGAGACCCAGTACTTC. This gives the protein CASSPGQGEETQYF.

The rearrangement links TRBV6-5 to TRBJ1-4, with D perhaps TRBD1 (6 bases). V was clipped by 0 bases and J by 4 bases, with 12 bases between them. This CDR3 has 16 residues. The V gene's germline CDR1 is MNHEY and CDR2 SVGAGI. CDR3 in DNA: TGTGCCAGCAGTTACTCGGCGGGACAAGTTAATGAAAAACTGTTTTTT. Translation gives CASSYSAGQVNEKLFF.

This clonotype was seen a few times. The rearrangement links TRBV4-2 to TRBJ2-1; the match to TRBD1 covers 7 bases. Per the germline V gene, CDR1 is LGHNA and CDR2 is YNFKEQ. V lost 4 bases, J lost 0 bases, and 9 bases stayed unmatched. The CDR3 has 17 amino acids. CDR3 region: CASSPPPGQSSYNEQFF. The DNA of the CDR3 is TGTGCCAGCAGCCCACCCCCGGGACAGAGCTCCTACAATGAGCAGTTCTTC.

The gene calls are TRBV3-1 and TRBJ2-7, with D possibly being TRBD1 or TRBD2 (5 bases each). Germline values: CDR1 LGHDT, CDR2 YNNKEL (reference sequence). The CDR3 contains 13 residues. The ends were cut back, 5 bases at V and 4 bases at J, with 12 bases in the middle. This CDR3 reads CASSFRGYYEQYF. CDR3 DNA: TGTGCCAGCAGCTTCCGGGGCTATTACGAGCAGTACTTC.

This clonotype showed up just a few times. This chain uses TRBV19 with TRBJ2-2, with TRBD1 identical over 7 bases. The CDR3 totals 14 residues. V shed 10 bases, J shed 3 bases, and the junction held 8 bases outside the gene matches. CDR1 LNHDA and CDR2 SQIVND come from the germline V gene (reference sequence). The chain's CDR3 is CANTGTEDTGELFF. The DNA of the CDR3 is TGTGCCAACACCGGGACAGAGGACACCGGGGAGCTGTTTTTT.